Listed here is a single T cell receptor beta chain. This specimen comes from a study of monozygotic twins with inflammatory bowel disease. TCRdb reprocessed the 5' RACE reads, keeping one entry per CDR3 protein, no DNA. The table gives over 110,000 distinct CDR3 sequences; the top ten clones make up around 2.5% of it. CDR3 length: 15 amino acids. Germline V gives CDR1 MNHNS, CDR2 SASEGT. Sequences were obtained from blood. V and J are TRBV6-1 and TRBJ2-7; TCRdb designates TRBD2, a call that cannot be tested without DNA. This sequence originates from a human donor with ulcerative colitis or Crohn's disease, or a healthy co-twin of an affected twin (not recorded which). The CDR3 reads CATLDTKLSSYEQYF.